Below are 19 T cell receptor beta chains sequenced from a single sample in a study of untreated major depressive disorder. Assay used: immunoSEQ multiplex PCR; TCRdb lists only in-frame clones, some missing. In the table there are nearly 20,000 clones, around 85% of which are singletons. The sequenced sample consisted of CD4+ T cells from PBMCs. These receptors were collected from a woman between 25 and 40 years old in good health.

This clone showed up just a few times. The V call is TRBV30, the J call TRBJ1-2; D gene uncertain. The CDR3 covers 12 residues. Germline CDR1 reads GTSNPN; CDR2 reads SVGIG (reference sequence). The V end was cut by 0 bases, the J end by 1 base, with 3 bases between. DNA of the CDR3: TGTGCCTGGAGTGTTAGTAACTATGGCTACACCTTC. Protein: CAWSVSNYGYTF.

This sequence joins TRBV2 and TRBJ1-2; 9 positions match TRBD1. The germline gives CDR1 SNHLY, CDR2 FYNNEI. This CDR3 contains 15 residues. J was trimmed by 8 bases and V by 8 bases; bases with no gene match: 15. CDR3 loop: CASGPTETGGRGYTF. DNA of the CDR3: TGTGCCAGCGGCCCCACGGAGACAGGGGGGCGCGGCTACACCTTC.

J is TRBJ1-4 and V is TRBV29-1; no firm D call. V was shortened by 1 base and J by 8 bases, with 17 bases between the two germline ends. Germline-derived CDR1 and CDR2 are SQVTM and ANQGSEA. This CDR3 has 15 residues. The CDR3 DNA reads as TGCAGCGTTGAAGCAGGATCAATGCGTAAAGAAAAACTGTTTTTT. This gives the protein CSVEAGSMRKEKLFF.

This sequence joins TRBV7-2 and TRBJ1-5; no reliable D call. The CDR3 extends over 15 amino acids. Germline V gene data show CDR1 as SGHTA and CDR2 as FQGNSA. The V end was cut by 2 bases, the J end by 5 bases, with 13 bases between. In nucleotides, the CDR3 is TGTGCCAGCAGCTTATTGCCCGGGAGGGATCAGCCCCAGCATTTT. Amino acids: CASSLLPGRDQPQHF. The full variable domain, in which reference TRBV7-2 and TRBJ1-5 provide the parts outside the CDR3, is GAGVSQSPSNKVTEKGKDVELRCDPISGHTALYWYRQSLGQGLEFLIYFQGNSAPDKSGLPSDRFSAERTGGSVSTLTIQRTQQEDSAVYLCASSLLPGRDQPQHFGDGTRLSIL.

This chain uses TRBV5-1 with TRBJ2-7; 7 nucleotides align to TRBD2. J was trimmed by 3 bases and V by 5 bases; bases with no gene match: 11. CDR1 and CDR2 (germline): SGHRS, YFSETQ. The CDR3 totals 15 residues. Written as DNA, the CDR3 is TGCGCCAGCAGTCCTCGGGGAGCGGGGAACTACGAGCAGTACTTC. Protein product: CASSPRGAGNYEQYF.

The sample holds a few counts of this clone. The chain employs TRBV5-1 and TRBJ2-1; 10 nucleotides line up with TRBD2. Germline V CDR1 and CDR2: SGHRS, YFSETQ. The CDR3 runs to 16 residues. J lost 6 bases, V lost 3 bases, and 9 bases had no gene match. The CDR3 is CASSSQPSGSFNEQFF. The CDR3 coding sequence is TGCGCCAGCAGCTCACAACCTAGCGGGAGCTTCAATGAGCAGTTCTTC.

The CDR3 coding sequence is TGTGCCATCAGTGAGGGGGGCTCAAGACAGGGTCTCTACGAGCAGTACTTC. This encodes CAISEGGSRQGLYEQYF. This rearrangement joins TRBV10-3 to TRBJ2-7, with 7 bases matching TRBD1. Germline values: CDR1 ENHRY, CDR2 SYGVKD. The CDR3 is 17 amino acids. J gave up 3 bases and V 2 bases, and 13 bases lay outside the gene matches.

This chain links TRBV7-2 with TRBJ2-3, with D tentatively TRBD1 (7 bases). Trimming left V 5 bases short and J 3 bases short, with 12 bases between. Germline CDR1 reads SGHTA; CDR2 reads FQGNSA. This CDR3 has 14 residues. CDR3 in amino acids: CASSPGGITDTQYF. The CDR3 nucleotides read TGTGCCAGCAGCCCAGGGGGGATTACAGATACGCAGTATTTT.

This clone is a singleton in its sample. This chain uses TRBV5-8 with TRBJ2-7; D possibly corresponds to TRBD1 (6 bases). Germline values: CDR1 SGHTS, CDR2 YDEGEE. V lost 2 bases and J lost 6, with 21 bases in between. The CDR3 covers 16 residues. DNA for the CDR3: TGTGCCAGCAGCTTAACAGGGAAAGACGTGTATGGCGAGCAGTACTTC. Protein sequence: CASSLTGKDVYGEQYF.

The chain joins TRBV6-1 to TRBJ2-2; no clear D gene. Germline-derived CDR1 and CDR2 are MNHNS and SASEGT. V gave up 7 bases and J gave up 1 base, with 10 bases separating them. The CDR3 has 14 amino acids. The CDR3 bases are TGTGCCAGCAACAAAGGGTTGAACACCGGGGAGCTGTTTTTT. Protein: CASNKGLNTGELFF.

A few counts support this clone. The chain is built from TRBV14 and TRBJ1-4; D may be TRBD1 (6 bases). V shed 2 bases and J shed 8 bases, with 6 bases lying between them. CDR3 size: 12 residues. The V gene's germline CDR1 is SGHDN and CDR2 FVKESK. The CDR3 region has the DNA TGTGCCAGCAGCCAACAGGGGGAAAAACTGTTTTTT. Translated, it gives CASSQQGEKLFF.

The V and J genes are TRBV28 and TRBJ2-7, with TRBD2 as a possible D gene (6 bases). Germline V lookup: CDR1 MDHEN, CDR2 SYDVKM. The CDR3 is 15 residues long. V was clipped by 4 bases and J by 3 bases, with 16 bases between them. The CDR3 loop reads CASSSVGGKGYEQYF. CDR3 nucleotides: TGTGCCAGCAGTTCCGTCGGGGGAAAGGGCTACGAGCAGTACTTC.

This chain joins TRBV2 and TRBJ2-1; D is ambiguous. From germline, CDR1 is SNHLY and CDR2 FYNNEI. This CDR3 has 13 amino acids. V lost 3 bases, J lost 4 bases, and 7 bases lay in between. The CDR3: CASSDPGYNEQFF. CDR3 coding DNA: TGTGCCAGCAGTGACCCCGGTTACAATGAGCAGTTCTTC.

The chain couples TRBV7-3 to TRBJ2-1, with D perhaps given as TRBD1 or TRBD2 (5 bases each). The V end was cut by 2 bases, the J end by 2 bases, with 10 bases between. The germline gives CDR1 SGHTA, CDR2 FQGTGA. The CDR3 has 15 amino acids. The CDR3, as DNA: TGTGCCAGCAGCTTACGGGACGGCACCTACAATGAGCAGTTCTTC. Translation gives CASSLRDGTYNEQFF.

The V gene is TRBV30, the J gene TRBJ2-7, with 10 nucleotides matching TRBD2. The ends lost 4 bases at V and 3 bases at J; junction bases unmatched: 3. Per germline, CDR1 GTSNPN and CDR2 SVGIG (reference sequence). The CDR3 runs to 13 residues. CDR3 amino acids: CAWTSGRFYEQYF. The CDR3 bases are TGTGCCTGGACTAGCGGGAGATTCTACGAGCAGTACTTC.

J is TRBJ1-2 and V is TRBV27; D is possibly TRBD1 (5 bases). Trimming cost V 4 bases and J 0 bases, with 12 bases left between them. This CDR3 region has 15 residues. The germline V gene has CDR1 MNHEY and CDR2 SMNVEV (reference sequence). CDR3 loop: CASSSGDGANYGYTF. The CDR3 bases are TGTGCCAGCAGTTCGGGGGACGGAGCTAACTATGGCTACACCTTC.

The chain carries TRBV11-2 and TRBJ2-7; D not resolved. This CDR3 spans 15 amino acids. V gave up 1 base and J gave up 5 bases, with 15 bases separating them. The germline V gene has CDR1 SGHAT and CDR2 FQNNGV. This chain's CDR3 is CASSLASTFSNEQYF. CDR3 bases: TGTGCCAGCAGCTTAGCTTCTACCTTCTCGAACGAGCAGTACTTC.

The gene calls are TRBV27 and TRBJ1-5, with TRBD1 matching over 10 bases. V shed 0 bases, J shed 5 bases, and the junction held 4 bases outside the gene matches. This CDR3 comprises 16 residues. CDR1 MNHEY and CDR2 SMNVEV come from the germline V gene (reference sequence). The CDR3 region has the DNA TGTGCCAGCAGTTTATCGGGGACAGGGGTATATCAGCCCCAGCATTTT. Translated, it gives CASSLSGTGVYQPQHF.

This clone was observed once. The V gene is TRBV18, the J gene TRBJ2-4; a weak D match, TRBD1 (5 bases). Trimming took 2 bases from V and 7 from J, leaving 12 bases between them. The CDR3 length is 14 residues. Germline V gene sequence: CDR1 KGHSH, CDR2 LQKENI. CDR3 protein: CASSPGAGSNIQYF. CDR3 sequence (DNA): TGTGCCAGCTCACCAGGGGCAGGAAGCAACATTCAGTACTTC. The full variable domain, in which reference TRBV18 and TRBJ2-4 provide the parts outside the CDR3, is NAGVMQNPRHLVRRRGQEARLRCSPMKGHSHVYWYRQLPEEGLKFMVYLQKENIIDESGMPKERFSAEFPKEGPSILRIQQVVRGDSAAYFCASSPGAGSNIQYFGAGTRLSVL.